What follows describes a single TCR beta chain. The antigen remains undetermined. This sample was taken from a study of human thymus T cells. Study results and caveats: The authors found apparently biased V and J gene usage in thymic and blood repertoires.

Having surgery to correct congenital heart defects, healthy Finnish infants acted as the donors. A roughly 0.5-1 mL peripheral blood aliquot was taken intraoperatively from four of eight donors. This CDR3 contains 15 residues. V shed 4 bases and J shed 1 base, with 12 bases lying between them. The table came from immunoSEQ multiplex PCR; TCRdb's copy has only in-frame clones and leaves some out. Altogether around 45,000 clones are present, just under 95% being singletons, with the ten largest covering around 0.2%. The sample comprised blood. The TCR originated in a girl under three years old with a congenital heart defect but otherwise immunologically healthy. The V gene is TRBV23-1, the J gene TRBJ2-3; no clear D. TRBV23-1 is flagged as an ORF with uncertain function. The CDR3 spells CASSPRPGGTDTQYF. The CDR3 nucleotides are TGCGCCAGCAGTCCCCGCCCCGGCGGCACAGATACGCAGTATTTT.